The clone carrying this T cell receptor (beta chain) showed up just a few times. Its target is unknown. Germline CDR1 is SNHLY and CDR2 is FYNNEI. Trimming removed 6 bases at V and 0 bases at J, with 10 bases between. The CDR3 length is 14 residues. The sample comes from a study of T cells in localized non-small cell lung cancer. Study results and limitations: Appearance in adjacent lung was seen for a median 57 of the top 100 tumor clones. Sequencing was limited to one tumor region, leaving the possibility of heterogeneity open. Of the tissues analyzed, uninvolved adjacent lung showed maximal T cell clonality, greater than tumor.

Sequenced by immunoSEQ multiplex PCR; TCRdb stores in-frame clones only, minus some. The table has fewer than 90,000 clones, 80% seen once. The J gene is TRBJ2-3, the V gene TRBV2, with D hard to call. The TCR originated in a man between 40 and 75 years old with stage II squamous cell lung carcinoma. This specimen was PBMCs, taken before any cancer treatment. CDR3 bases: TGTGCCAGCAGCCCCTTCTCTAGCACAGATACGCAGTATTTT. This sequence encodes CASSPFSSTDTQYF.